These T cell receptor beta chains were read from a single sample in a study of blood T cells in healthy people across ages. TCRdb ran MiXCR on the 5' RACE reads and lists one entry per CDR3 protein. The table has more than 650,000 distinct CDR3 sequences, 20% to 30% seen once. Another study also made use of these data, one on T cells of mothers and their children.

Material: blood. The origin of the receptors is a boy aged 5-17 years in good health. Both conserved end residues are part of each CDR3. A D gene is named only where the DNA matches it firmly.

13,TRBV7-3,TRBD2,CASTRGGLKTQYF
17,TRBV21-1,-,CASSKALCGRRNQPQHF
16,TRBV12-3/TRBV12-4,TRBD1,CASSPRQGLTSYEQYF
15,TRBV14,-,CASSQAFRESYEQYF
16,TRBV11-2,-,CASSSYRERANEKLFF
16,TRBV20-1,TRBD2,CSASAASGGAVDTQYF
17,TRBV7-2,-,CASSDGEVGVPYNEQFF
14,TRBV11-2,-,CATTVGVAKNIQYF
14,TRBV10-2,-,CASSEAGQEETQYF
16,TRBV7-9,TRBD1,CASSFRGRDSYNEQFF
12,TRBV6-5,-,CASRALLGALFF
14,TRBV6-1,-,CASTGEAARRPQHF
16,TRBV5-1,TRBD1,CASSLEVGTGVDEQYF
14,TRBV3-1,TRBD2,CASSHGGNRGPWYF
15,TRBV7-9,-,CASSLDGRRTDTQYF
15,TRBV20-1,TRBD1,CSATGDRGYNNEQFF
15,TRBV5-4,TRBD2,CASSSSGGDTGELFF
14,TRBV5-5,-,CASSLVNGNNEQFF
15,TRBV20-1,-,CSASGGMTSTDTQYF
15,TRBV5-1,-,CASSSMGGENYGYTF
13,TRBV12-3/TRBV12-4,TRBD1,CASTPDRNSPLHF
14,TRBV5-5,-,CASSGQGENSPLHF
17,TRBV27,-,CASSFFDPGQAAYGYTF
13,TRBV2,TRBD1,CASMGQRHYEQYF
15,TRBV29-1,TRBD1,CSVEDDRGPTDTQYF
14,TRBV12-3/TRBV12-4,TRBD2,CASSSAGGTGELFF
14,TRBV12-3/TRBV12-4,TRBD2,CASGLSGLATEQYF
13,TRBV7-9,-,CAQTEAWKETQCF
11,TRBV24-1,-,CAPGTQETQYF
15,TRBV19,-,CASIAAGSMNTEAFF
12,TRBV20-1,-,CSSGAENEKLFF
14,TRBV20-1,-,CSARWWRGRYGYTF
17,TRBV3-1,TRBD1,CASSQDMRTGLSEKLFF
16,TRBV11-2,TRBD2,CASSLRASGAKETQYF
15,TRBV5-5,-,CASSFPGGITDTQYF
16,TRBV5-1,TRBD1,CASSLEAGGPKNIQYF
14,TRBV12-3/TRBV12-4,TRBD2,CASTLSGGYNEQFF
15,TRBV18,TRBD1,CASSPRTGGASEQYF
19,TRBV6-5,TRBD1,CASSSTGGSRFATNEKLFF
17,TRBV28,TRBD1,CASSLDRGTAAKNTQYF
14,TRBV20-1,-,CSARDSTGGNTIYF
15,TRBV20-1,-,CSASGREGYNSPLHF
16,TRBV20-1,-,CSASGTSGGLIGELFF
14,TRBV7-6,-,CASSPRDVNYGYTF
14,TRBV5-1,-,CASSLIQGGETQYF
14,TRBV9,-,CASSPAGPQDTQYF
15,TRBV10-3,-,CAIRHPKQTGNEQFF
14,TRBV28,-,CASSQGQLLGEQYF
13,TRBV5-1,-,CASSPGHPTEAFF
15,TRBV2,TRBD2,CASSEVAGLSYEQYF
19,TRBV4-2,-,CASSQGGTFPGSRQETQYF
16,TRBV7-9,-,CASSLERARSTDTQYF
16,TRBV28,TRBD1,CASSFRDSNPCNEQFF
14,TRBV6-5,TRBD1,CASSLATGDNEQFF
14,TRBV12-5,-,CASGWGRSLSEQYF
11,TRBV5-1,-,CASSLDRQQFF
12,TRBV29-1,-,CSGGTASYEQYF